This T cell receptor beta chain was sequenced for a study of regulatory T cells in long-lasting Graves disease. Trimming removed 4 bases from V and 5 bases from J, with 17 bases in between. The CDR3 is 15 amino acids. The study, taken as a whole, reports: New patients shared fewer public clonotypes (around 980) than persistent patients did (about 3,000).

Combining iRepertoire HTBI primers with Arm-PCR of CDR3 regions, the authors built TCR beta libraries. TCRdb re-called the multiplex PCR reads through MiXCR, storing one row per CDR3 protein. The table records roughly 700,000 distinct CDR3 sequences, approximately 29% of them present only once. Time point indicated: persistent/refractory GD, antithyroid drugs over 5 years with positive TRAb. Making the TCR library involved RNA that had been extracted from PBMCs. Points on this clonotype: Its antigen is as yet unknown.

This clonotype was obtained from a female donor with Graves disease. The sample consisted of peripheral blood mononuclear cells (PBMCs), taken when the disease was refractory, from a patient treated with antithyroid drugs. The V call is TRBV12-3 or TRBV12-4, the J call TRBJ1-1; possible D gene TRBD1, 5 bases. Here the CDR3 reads CASSSRQGRGTEAFF. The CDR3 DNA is TGTGCCAGCAGTTCCCGCCAGGGAAGAGGGACTGAAGCTTTCTTT.